The T cell receptor (beta chain) described here comes from a study of shared clonotypes between healthy human individuals. The V gene end was trimmed by 4 bases and the J gene end by 7 bases; junction bases not matched to a gene: 12. There are 16 residues in the CDR3. CDR1 is SGHRS and CDR2 is YFSETQ in the germline V gene. Clones were read by immunoSEQ multiplex PCR, and TCRdb kept only the in-frame ones, dropping some. The table lists about 330,000 clones, less than 85% of them singletons. The chain links TRBV5-1 to TRBJ1-4; 8 bases fit TRBD1. This TCR was sampled from a man aged 30 to 39 in good health. Sequenced sample: memory CD4+ T cells sorted from blood. As for subset: CD45RA-negative fraction. The CDR3 sequence: CASSPGAGTGPEKLFF. The CDR3 bases are TGCGCCAGCAGCCCGGGGGCCGGGACAGGTCCTGAAAAACTGTTTTTT.